This TCR beta chain was sequenced in a study of T cells in localized non-small cell lung cancer (TCRdb year 2020). Looking at the study overall: Comparing tumors with uninvolved tumor-adjacent lungs, the study looked at the T cell repertoires of over 200 patients with early-stage NSCLC. The cohort consisted of approximately 240 treatment-naive NSCLC patients whose localized lung tumors had been resected. NSCLC patients had a mean age of roughly 66 years, and around 130 were male and around 110 female.

What the authors observed across the whole study: Of the top 100 tumor clones, a median of roughly 60 were detected in paired uninvolved adjacent lung; 28 were also among that lung's top 100. Higher blood T cell density associated with longer overall survival, while higher adjacent-lung clonality associated with shorter survival. Uninvolved tumor-adjacent lung showed the highest T cell clonality, higher than tumor, which suggests more focused antigenic responses in the uninvolved tumor-adjacent lung. Because the study design was exploratory, TCR variables were selected using unadjusted p-values without false-discovery rate correction. Because multi-region sequencing of the tumors was not done, intratumor heterogeneity could not be ruled out.

The immunoSEQ Assay was used to sequence TCR beta CDR3 regions from DNA. In the authors' own workflow: To compute T cell density, TCR beta template counts were normalized to usable DNA, which was estimated by amplifying housekeeping genes. The preseqR package was used to estimate richness by extrapolating to 400,000 templates for PBMC samples and to 120,000 templates for tissue samples. Clonality was taken to be one minus Pielou's evenness. Tissue-enriched TCRs were identified through differential abundance testing performed on productive amino-acid clonotypes, with a minimum total count of 5 and an alpha of 0.1. The Jaccard Index and the Morisita Overlap Index were used to measure repertoire overlap between compartments. GLIPH clustered TCR beta CDR3s with public tetramer-defined viral CDR3s; viral motifs required at least three viral sequences plus V-gene enrichment. The table comes from immuneACCESS by way of TCRdb, which keeps in-frame sequences with V and J called. Part of the clones is missing from these tables; in studies checked, under half for an unresolved V gene and the rest for unknown reasons. V, J and clone size derive from that table, while D and trimming were established from the DNA sequence. This sample holds around 30,000 clones; 85% to 95% were observed only once. The top ten clonotypes cover about 0.73% of the sample.

At diagnosis, peripheral blood, uninvolved tumor-adjacent lung and tumor were collected and stored as a combination of fresh-frozen and FFPE material. For TCR repertoire profiling, blood samples were analyzed in the form of peripheral blood mononuclear cells. This clone came up a few times. Its antigen has not been determined. The sample holds no much larger clone one base away, and base qualities are not on file. Reading the germline V gene gives CDR1 KGHSH and CDR2 LQKENI. Spanning cysteine to phenylalanine, the CDR3 consists of 16 amino acids. Only the CDR3 region is kept as DNA, spanning 48 bases read in frame from base 1. V is reduced by 3 bases and J by 5 bases, leaving a spacing of 14 bases between them.

The receptor's source is a woman between 35 and 75 years old with stage I lung adenocarcinoma. The chain joins TRBV18 to TRBJ1-6; the D gene is possibly TRBD1, with 6 bases matching. The sequenced sample was peripheral blood, obtained before any cancer treatment. The nucleotides read TGTGCCAGCTCACCTAATACAGGGAGGGATAATTCACCCCTCCACTTT. This sequence encodes CASSPNTGRDNSPLHF.